This TCR beta chain was identified in a study of cytomegalovirus exposure and HLA in healthy donors. General study points: Most subjects' HLA-A and HLA-B alleles were reportedly predicted from TCR beta sequences. Analyzed later, association rates of TCRs varied across HLA loci, with DRB1 most and HLA-C fewest.

V trimming: 10 bases; J trimming: 4 bases; junction bases outside the gene matches: 3. This CDR3 contains 13 residues. The germline V gene encodes CDR1 MNHEY and CDR2 SMNVEV (reference sequence). PCR involved 60 Vbeta and 13 Jbeta primers. Some clones are missing from TCRdb's copy, which holds only in-frame ones; the method was immunoSEQ multiplex PCR. Its listing shows approximately 180,000 clones. Turning to this clone: Its target is not known.

This chain joins TRBV27 and TRBJ2-1; 11 bases align to TRBD2. Sequencing was performed on PBMCs. This TCR was sampled from a man aged 30-40 years in good health and CMV-seronegative. The CDR3 nucleotides are TGTGCCATCGGGACTAGCGGTTACAATGAGCAGTTCTTC. Its protein is CAIGTSGYNEQFF.